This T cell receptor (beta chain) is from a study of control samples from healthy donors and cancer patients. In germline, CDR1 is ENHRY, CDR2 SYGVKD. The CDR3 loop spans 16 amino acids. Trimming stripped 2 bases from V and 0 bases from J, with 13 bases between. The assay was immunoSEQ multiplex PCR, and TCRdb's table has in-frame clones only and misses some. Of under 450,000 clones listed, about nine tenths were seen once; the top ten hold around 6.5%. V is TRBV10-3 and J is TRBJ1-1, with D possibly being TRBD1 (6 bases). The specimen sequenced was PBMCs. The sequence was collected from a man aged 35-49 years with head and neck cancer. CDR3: CAISEQTGSVNTEAFF. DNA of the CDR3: TGTGCCATCAGTGAGCAAACAGGGTCGGTGAACACTGAAGCTTTCTTT.